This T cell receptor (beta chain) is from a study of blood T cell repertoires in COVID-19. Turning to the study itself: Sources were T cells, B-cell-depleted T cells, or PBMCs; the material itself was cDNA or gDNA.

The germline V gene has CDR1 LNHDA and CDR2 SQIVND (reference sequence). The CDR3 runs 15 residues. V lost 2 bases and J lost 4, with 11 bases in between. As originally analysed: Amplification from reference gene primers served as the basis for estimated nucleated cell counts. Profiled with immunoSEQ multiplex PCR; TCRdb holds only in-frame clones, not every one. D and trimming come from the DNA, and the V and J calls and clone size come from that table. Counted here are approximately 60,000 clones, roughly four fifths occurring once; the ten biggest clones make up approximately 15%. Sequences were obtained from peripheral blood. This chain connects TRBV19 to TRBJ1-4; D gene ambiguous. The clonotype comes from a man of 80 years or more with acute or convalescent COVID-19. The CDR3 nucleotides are TGTGCCAGTAGTATAAGGCAGGCACTTAATGAAAAACTGTTTTTT. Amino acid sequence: CASSIRQALNEKLFF.